This TCR beta chain was obtained from a study of blood T cell repertoires in COVID-19. Germline V lookup: CDR1 SEHNR, CDR2 FQNEAQ (reference sequence). The CDR3 has 15 amino acids. V was pared by 3 bases and J by 8 bases, with 10 bases of the junction left unmatched. Generated by immunoSEQ multiplex PCR, the TCRdb table keeps only in-frame clones and is missing some. The table has roughly 30,000 clones, 87% seen once; the top ten hold roughly 15%. Sequencing was carried out using peripheral blood. The receptor was isolated from a human donor in a cohort sampled during active COVID-19. The rearrangement links TRBV7-9 to TRBJ2-1, with 7 bases that match TRBD2. The CDR3 reads CASSLYRDYPYEQFF. The CDR3 nucleotides are TGTGCCAGCAGCTTGTACCGGGACTACCCGTATGAGCAGTTCTTC.